This TCR beta chain comes out of a study of T cell responses to AZD1222 COVID-19 vaccine. The data were produced by immunoSEQ multiplex PCR, yet TCRdb's version contains in-frame clones alone and is incomplete. The sample contains approximately 110,000 clones, about 90% of which appear only once. Remarks on this clone: Its antigen is still unknown.

Study results and limitations: Baseline serology detected seropositivity in only six or seven AZD1222 recipients. Spike-specific TCR breadth rose after two AZD1222 doses, and depth rose as well. The study reported that nearly half of spike-specific TCRs target unmutated variant regions. Among the donors, most were white British and more were female, and clonal diversity was possibly underestimated.

The germline V gene has CDR1 MRHNA and CDR2 SNTAGT. Deletions cut 2 bases from V and 6 bases from J, with 14 bases between. CDR3 length: 15 residues. The gene calls are TRBV6-4 and TRBJ1-5; D uncertain. The sample here was peripheral blood, taken on day 0 of AZD1222 vaccination. The receptor's source is an adult in good health. The CDR3 nucleotides read TGTGCCAGCAGTGACAAGGCCCCTACGCGTCAGCCCCAGCATTTT. Protein product: CASSDKAPTRQPQHF.